The rows below give T cell receptor beta chains drawn from one sample of a study of cytomegalovirus exposure and HLA in healthy donors. This table comes from immunoSEQ multiplex PCR, and its TCRdb copy is limited to in-frame clones, with some not included. In the table there are over 150,000 clones, approximately 88% of which are singletons. The source material was PBMCs. These receptors all stem from a woman younger than 45 in good health and CMV-seronegative. The CDR3 runs from the conserved cysteine through the conserved F or W. The D gene is left open where the match is weak. Some rows have no size entry. The others give once, few or many, or a class for an expanded clone.

.,11,TRBJ2-1,TRBV5-1,few,CASSATGEQFF,TGCGCCAGCAGCGCCACCGGGGAGCAGTTCTTC
TRBD1,16,TRBJ2-3,TRBV30,.,CAWSPGTGSSTDTQYF,TGTGCCTGGAGCCCCGGGACAGGGTCTAGCACAGATACGCAGTATTTT
.,14,TRBJ2-4,TRBV27,.,CASSDGAAKNIQYF,TGTGCCAGCAGCGATGGGGCAGCCAAAAACATTCAGTACTTC
TRBD2,17,TRBJ2-3,TRBV13,.,CASSSRTSGGSTDTQYF,TGTGCCAGCAGCTCCCGGACTAGCGGGGGTAGCACAGATACGCAGTATTTT
TRBD2,14,TRBJ2-1,TRBV2,.,CASSEREAGGELVF,TGTGCCAGCAGTGAAAGGGAAGCGGGAGGTGAGCTGGTCTTC
.,16,TRBJ1-2,TRBV7-2,.,CASSYPSGTGGRGYTF,TGTGCCAGCAGCTACCCAAGCGGCACTGGGGGCCGTGGCTACACCTTC
.,16,TRBJ2-1,TRBV7-9,.,CASSLASGSSYNEQFF,TGTGCCAGCAGCTTAGCCAGCGGTAGCTCCTACAATGAGCAGTTCTTC
.,15,TRBJ2-7,TRBV18,.,CASSPKNTSPYEQYF,TGTGCCAGCTCACCGAAGAACACTAGCCCCTACGAGCAGTACTTC
.,15,TRBJ1-5,TRBV7-3,.,CASSLTPVINPPQHF,TGTGCCAGCAGCTTAACGCCAGTAATTAATCCACCCCAGCATTTT
TRBD1,17,TRBJ1-5,TRBV19,.,CASKIRQGAVSNQPQHF,TGTGCCAGTAAAATTAGACAGGGGGCAGTTAGCAATCAGCCCCAGCATTTT
.,17,TRBJ1-2,TRBV19,.,CASTQFLGQGSLYGYTF,TGTGCCAGTACCCAATTCCTGGGGCAGGGATCCCTCTATGGCTACACCTTC
TRBD1,14,TRBJ1-3,TRBV6-5,.,CASRRQGSGNTIYF,TGTGCCAGCAGGCGACAGGGTTCTGGAAACACCATATATTTT
.,12,TRBJ2-5,TRBV5-1,.,CASTVERETQYF,TGCGCCAGCACTGTAGAACGGGAGACCCAGTACTTC
TRBD1,13,TRBJ1-2,TRBV7-2,.,CASSRGQVYGYTF,TGTGCCAGCAGCCGCGGACAGGTCTATGGCTACACCTTC
.,16,TRBJ2-3,TRBV7-3,.,CASSLKERTIGDTQYF,TGTGCCAGCAGCTTAAAAGAGCGGACCATAGGGGATACGCAGTATTTT
TRBD2,19,TRBJ2-3,TRBV4-2,.,CASSQSLAGRKQIPDTQYF,TGTGCCAGCAGCCAATCTCTAGCGGGGCGTAAGCAAATCCCAGATACGCAGTATTTT
TRBD2,14,TRBJ2-7,TRBV27,.,CASSEAGGRSEQYF,TGTGCCAGCAGCGAAGCGGGAGGGCGGAGCGAGCAGTACTTC
TRBD1,15,TRBJ1-5,TRBV27,.,CASRQDRVSNQPQHF,TGTGCCAGCAGACAGGACAGGGTTAGCAATCAGCCCCAGCATTTT
TRBD1,15,TRBJ1-2,TRBV4-3,.,CASSQEGQTNYGYTF,TGCGCCAGCAGCCAAGAGGGACAGACTAACTATGGCTACACCTTC
.,14,TRBJ2-3,TRBV19,.,CASKRPGETDTQYF,TGTGCCAGTAAACGGCCAGGGGAAACAGATACGCAGTATTTT
.,13,TRBJ1-2,TRBV5-6,.,CASSLDRNYGYTF,TGTGCCAGCAGCTTGGACAGAAACTATGGCTACACCTTC
TRBD1,17,TRBJ1-4,TRBV5-8,.,CASSSGTGYATNEKLFF,TGTGCCAGCAGCTCCGGGACAGGGTATGCAACTAATGAAAAACTGTTTTTT
TRBD2,15,TRBJ2-1,TRBV7-3,.,CASRLPGLGSSEQFF,TGTGCCAGCAGGTTGCCGGGACTAGGTAGTAGTGAGCAGTTCTTC
TRBD2,13,TRBJ2-1,TRBV6-1,once,CASRWGGYNEQFF,TGTGCCAGCAGGTGGGGGGGATACAATGAGCAGTTCTTC
TRBD2,15,TRBJ2-1,TRBV10-3,.,CAIGPGLGTLNEQFF,TGTGCCATCGGGCCGGGACTAGGGACTTTAAATGAGCAGTTCTTC
TRBD1,14,TRBJ2-7,TRBV6-5,.,CASSWTGQDFDQYF,TGTGCCAGCAGTTGGACCGGACAGGACTTCGATCAGTACTTC
TRBD1,13,TRBJ1-2,TRBV7-6,few,CASSPGQGYGYTF,TGTGCCAGCAGCCCCGGACAGGGCTATGGCTACACCTTC
TRBD1,18,TRBJ2-7,TRBV30,.,CAWSVSVFGQGASYEQYF,TGTGCCTGGAGTGTATCTGTATTCGGGCAGGGGGCTTCCTACGAGCAGTACTTC
TRBD2,16,TRBJ2-3,TRBV27,.,CASSSGTSARADTQYF,TGTGCCAGCAGTTCAGGGACTAGCGCAAGGGCAGATACGCAGTATTTT
.,15,TRBJ2-4,TRBV7-2,.,CASRGGREPGDIQYF,TGTGCCAGCAGAGGGGGGCGGGAGCCGGGGGACATTCAGTACTTC
TRBD1,16,TRBJ2-7,TRBV6-6,few,CASSSPATGVSYEQYF,TGTGCCAGCAGTTCGCCAGCGACAGGGGTCTCCTACGAGCAGTACTTC
TRBD1,16,TRBJ2-2,TRBV19,.,CASSENRGRSTGELFF,TGTGCCAGTAGCGAAAACAGGGGGAGAAGCACCGGGGAGCTGTTTTTT
TRBD2,11,TRBJ2-7,TRBV27,.,CASGGGREQYF,TGTGCCAGCGGGGGAGGGCGGGAGCAGTACTTC
TRBD1,17,TRBJ1-4,TRBV28,.,CASSTSGTGGTNEKLFF,TGTGCCAGCAGCACCTCCGGGACAGGGGGAACTAATGAAAAACTGTTTTTT
.,14,TRBJ1-6,TRBV9,once,CASSVATGNSPLHF,TGTGCCAGCAGCGTAGCTACGGGGAATTCACCCCTCCACTTT
TRBD2,15,TRBJ2-5,TRBV28,.,CASSLVRAGGETQYF,TGTGCCAGCAGTTTAGTACGGGCGGGAGGAGAGACCCAGTACTTC
.,17,TRBJ1-2,TRBV6-1,.,CASSEPNMGAGRGGYTF,TGTGCCAGCAGTGAACCCAATATGGGGGCAGGGAGAGGCGGCTACACCTTC
.,12,TRBJ2-7,TRBV11-2,once,CASSLVPAGGNF,TGTGCCAGCAGCTTAGTTCCGGCAGGGGGGAACTTC
TRBD1,14,TRBJ1-1,TRBV6-5,.,CASAVDRTNTEAFF,TGTGCCAGCGCGGTGGACAGGACGAACACTGAAGCTTTCTTT
.,13,TRBJ1-2,TRBV29-1,.,CSVVGEGGYGYTF,TGCAGCGTTGTTGGGGAAGGAGGTTATGGCTACACCTTC
.,14,TRBJ2-3,TRBV14,.,CASSQERDTDTQYF,TGTGCCAGCAGCCAAGAGCGGGACACAGATACGCAGTATTTT
TRBD1,17,TRBJ1-2,TRBV10-2,.,CASSTTGARVLGMGYTF,TGCGCCAGCTCAACCACAGGGGCGCGTGTTTTAGGGATGGGCTACACCTTC
TRBD2,17,TRBJ2-7,TRBV27,.,CASTSGLAGAFRGEQYF,TGTGCCAGCACCTCCGGACTAGCGGGAGCATTCCGGGGCGAGCAGTACTTC
.,16,TRBJ2-6,TRBV6-6,few,CASSTNRVSGANVLTF,TGTGCCAGCAGCACAAACAGGGTGAGCGGGGCCAACGTCCTGACTTTC
TRBD2,15,TRBJ2-7,TRBV11-2,.,CASSTLAGEVYEQYF,TGTGCCAGCAGCACATTAGCGGGAGAGGTTTACGAGCAGTACTTC
.,15,TRBJ1-6,TRBV4-1,.,CASSQERYTDSPLHF,TGCGCCAGCAGCCAAGAACGCTACACAGATTCACCCCTCCACTTT
TRBD1,12,TRBJ2-7,TRBV6-1,once,CASRQGPYEQYF,TGTGCCAGCAGACAGGGGCCCTACGAGCAGTACTTC
TRBD1,13,TRBJ2-3,TRBV15,.,CATSSRGPDTQYF,TGTGCCACCAGCAGCAGGGGGCCAGATACGCAGTATTTT
.,15,TRBJ2-1,TRBV7-7,.,CASSPAVGAGHEQFF,TGTGCCAGCAGTCCGGCCGTGGGGGCGGGCCATGAGCAGTTCTTC
.,22,TRBJ1-4,TRBV12-5,.,CASGSRRSTLSGHLTPNEKLFF,TGTGCTAGTGGTTCTAGACGTTCTACTTTGTCTGGACACCTGACTCCTAATGAAAAACTGTTTTTT
TRBD1,12,TRBJ2-1,TRBV11-2,.,CASSFRGLEQFF,TGTGCCAGCAGTTTTAGGGGGCTTGAGCAGTTCTTC
.,16,TRBJ1-1,TRBV21-1,.,CASSNYKSPLNTEAFF,TGTGCCAGCAGCAATTACAAGTCCCCCCTCAACACTGAAGCTTTCTTT
TRBD1,15,TRBJ2-3,TRBV27,.,CASSPGTGGTDTQYF,TGTGCCAGCAGTCCCGGGACAGGGGGCACAGATACGCAGTATTTT
TRBD1,14,TRBJ2-5,TRBV10-3,.,CATGDRGSQETQYF,TGTGCCACCGGAGACAGGGGTAGCCAAGAGACCCAGTACTTC
TRBD2,16,TRBJ2-1,TRBV5-1,.,CASSRMERGAYNEQFF,TGCGCCAGCAGCAGGATGGAGCGGGGGGCTTACAATGAGCAGTTCTTC